A single T cell receptor (beta chain) is shown here with its context. The entry originates in a study of blood T cell repertoires in COVID-19. Across the study: Sites in the United States, Italy and Spain provided acute and convalescent COVID-19 samples.

Germline lookup yields CDR1 KGHSH and CDR2 LQKENI. The germline V and J ends were trimmed by 3 bases and 4 bases, with 15 bases remaining between them. The CDR3 loop spans 15 amino acids. Method: immunoSEQ multiplex PCR; TCRdb's copy keeps in-frame clones and lacks some. The repertoire holds about 110,000 clones, with more than 75% as singletons. The rearrangement uses TRBV18 and TRBJ1-1, with D perhaps TRBD1 (5 bases). The sequenced material came from peripheral blood. The origin of this receptor is a woman between 45 and 60 years old with acute or convalescent COVID-19. The CDR3 DNA reads TGTGCCAGCTCACCCCCGGTCCGGGGGAGCACTGAAGCTTTCTTT. This sequence encodes CASSPPVRGSTEAFF. The full variable domain, completed using reference TRBV18 and TRBJ1-1, is NAGVMQNPRHLVRRRGQEARLRCSPMKGHSHVYWYRQLPEEGLKFMVYLQKENIIDESGMPKERFSAEFPKEGPSILRIQQVVRGDSAAYFCASSPPVRGSTEAFFGQGTRLTVV.